Following are 16 T cell receptor beta chains from one sample sequenced in a study of cytomegalovirus exposure and HLA in healthy donors. The PCR had 60 Vbeta and 13 Jbeta primers. The protocol was immunoSEQ multiplex PCR, while the TCRdb copy is restricted to in-frame clones and leaves out a portion. The sample includes over 85,000 clones, 78% of them seen just once. Sequences were obtained from PBMCs. The receptors were gathered from a woman aged 25 to 39 in good health and CMV-seronegative.

For this clone: Additional DNA sequences in this sample encode the identical CDR3. The V call is TRBV5-4, the J call TRBJ2-7; the D gene is possibly TRBD1 (6 bases). With 7 bases removed from V and 2 bases from J, the gap between germline ends came to 13 bases. The CDR3 runs to 13 residues. Looked up from germline, CDR1 is SGHNT and CDR2 is YYREEE (reference sequence). The CDR3 DNA is TGTGCCAGCTCTTTGGACAGAGCCTACGAGCAGTACTTC. This sequence encodes CASSLDRAYEQYF.

The chain is built from TRBV4-1 and TRBJ2-7; 8 bases are shared with TRBD1. Germline V gives CDR1 MGHRA, CDR2 YSYEKL. With V trimmed by 2 bases and J by 2 bases, 2 bases remained unmatched. This CDR3 is built from 14 residues. CDR3 residues: CASSQYRGTYEQYF. The CDR3 DNA reads as TGCGCCAGCAGCCAATACAGGGGGACCTACGAGCAGTACTTC.

This clone was seen only a few times. The chain links TRBV2 to TRBJ2-6; 11 bases line up with TRBD1. The CDR3 is 18 amino acids. In germline, CDR1 is SNHLY, CDR2 FYNNEI. V lost 6 bases to trimming and J lost 0 bases; unmatched junction nucleotides: 7. The CDR3 sequence: CASRMGQGVSSGANVLTF. CDR3 coding DNA: TGTGCCAGCAGGATGGGACAGGGGGTCTCCTCTGGGGCCAACGTCCTGACTTTC.

This clone appeared a single time. The gene calls are TRBV7-9 and TRBJ1-2; D gene uncertain. The CDR3 is 14 residues long. Germline V lookup: CDR1 SEHNR, CDR2 FQNEAQ (reference sequence). V lost 1 base and J 2 bases, leaving 8 bases between the germline ends. The CDR3, as DNA: TGTGCCAGCAGCTTAGTTCAGGAAAACTATGGCTACACCTTC. Encoded protein: CASSLVQENYGYTF.

The V gene is TRBV4-1, the J gene TRBJ2-1; 7 bases are shared with TRBD2. Germline V gene sequence: CDR1 MGHRA, CDR2 YSYEKL. The CDR3 is 17 residues long. With 1 base clipped from V and 0 bases from J, the junction kept 6 bases outside the gene matches. The CDR3 is CASSQGLAVSSYNEQFF. The DNA of the CDR3 is TGCGCCAGCAGCCAAGGGCTAGCGGTAAGCTCCTACAATGAGCAGTTCTTC.

This chain connects TRBV28 to TRBJ2-1; 7 nucleotides match TRBD2. CDR1 and CDR2 (germline): MDHEN, SYDVKM. J lost 8 bases, V lost 6 bases, and 10 bases had no gene match. CDR3 length: 14 amino acids. CDR3 sequence reads: CASRREGRDYEQFF. The CDR3 DNA reads TGTGCCAGCAGAAGGGAGGGGAGGGATTATGAGCAGTTCTTC.

This clone occurred once. CDR3 loop: CASSVEAGVDTIYF. Written as DNA, the CDR3 is TGTGCCAGCAGCGTAGAGGCCGGGGTGGACACCATATATTTT. This chain connects TRBV9 to TRBJ1-3; no clear D gene. The CDR3 spans 14 residues. The germline V gene encodes CDR1 SGDLS and CDR2 YYNGEE. The V end lost 0 bases, the J end lost 8 bases, and 12 bases lay between the germline ends. Full variable domain (outside the CDR3, taken from reference TRBV9 and TRBJ1-3): DSGVTQTPKHLITATGQRVTLRCSPRSGDLSVYWYQQSLDQGLQFLIQYYNGEERAKGNILERFSAQQFPDLHSELNLSSLELGDSALYFCASSVEAGVDTIYFGEGSWLTVV.

This chain joins TRBV4-1 and TRBJ1-1; 7 nucleotides line up with TRBD1. CDR3 length: 15 amino acids. The V segment lost 0 bases and the J segment 6 bases; nucleotides outside the gene matches: 7. CDR1 MGHRA and CDR2 YSYEKL come from the germline V gene. This chain's CDR3 is CASSQDQGGAAEAFF. The DNA for the CDR3 is TGCGCCAGCAGCCAAGATCAAGGGGGCGCGGCTGAAGCTTTCTTT.

The genes are TRBV7-2 and TRBJ1-6, with D possibly TRBD1 on 6 matching bases. V was pared by 2 bases and J by 8 bases, with 13 bases between. Germline loops: CDR1 SGHTA, CDR2 FQGNSA. The CDR3 is made up of 15 amino acids. The CDR3 DNA reads TGTGCCAGCAGCTTAAGAGGGGGGGCGGATTCACCCCTCCACTTT. This gives the protein CASSLRGGADSPLHF.

This chain joins TRBV30 and TRBJ2-5, with D possibly TRBD2 on 7 matching bases. Trimming took off 5 bases at V and 5 bases at J, with 15 bases between the two ends. The V gene's germline CDR1 is GTSNPN and CDR2 SVGIG (reference sequence). This CDR3 region has 13 residues. In DNA, the CDR3 is TGTGCCTGGGGTACGGGGGGCCGGGAGACCCAGTACTTC. It translates to CAWGTGGRETQYF. Drawing the rest from reference TRBV30 and TRBJ2-5, the complete variable domain is SQTIHQWPATLVQPVGSPLSLECTVEGTSNPNLYWYRQAAGRGLQLLFYSVGIGQISSEVPQNLSASRPQDRQFILSSKKLLLSDSGFYLCAWGTGGRETQYFGPGTRLLVL.

This chain links TRBV6-6 with TRBJ1-1; TRBD1 matches at 8 bases. The CDR3 consists of 14 residues. V lost 5 bases, J lost 8 bases, and 10 bases stayed unmatched. Looked up from germline, CDR1 is MNHNY and CDR2 is SVGAGI (reference sequence). CDR3 loop: CASSTYQRQGEAFF. CDR3 DNA: TGTGCCAGCAGTACATACCAACGACAGGGGGAAGCTTTCTTT.

The chain is built from TRBV5-1 and TRBJ2-7; D not certain. There are 12 residues in the CDR3. The V gene lost 2 bases and the J gene lost 3 bases, with 6 bases spanning the gap. Germline V gene lookup returns CDR1 SGHRS and CDR2 YFSETQ. For the CDR3, the DNA is TGCGCCAGCAGCTTACCTAGCTACGAGCAGTACTTC. Encoded protein: CASSLPSYEQYF.

The chain couples TRBV11-2 to TRBJ1-2; tentatively, D is TRBD1 (5 bases). The CDR3 is made up of 15 amino acids. With 6 bases removed from V and 0 bases from J, the gap between germline ends came to 14 bases. CDR1 is SGHAT, CDR2 FQNNGV, per germline. The chain's CDR3 is CASSEAGLANYGYTF. The CDR3 bases are TGTGCCAGCAGTGAGGCAGGGTTAGCTAACTATGGCTACACCTTC.

This clone is termed medium-sized (0.01 to 0.1%). The chain combines TRBV30 with TRBJ1-4; D unresolved. The CDR3 has 12 residues. Germline V gene lookup returns CDR1 GTSNPN and CDR2 SVGIG (reference sequence). V lost 5 bases and J lost 8, with 12 bases in between. The CDR3 sequence: CAWGLPVEKLFF. The CDR3 bases are TGTGCCTGGGGTCTACCGGTCGAAAAACTGTTTTTT.

CDR3 sequence (DNA): TGTGCCAGCAGCCGGACAGGGAACAATCAGCCCCAGCATTTT. The encoded protein is CASSRTGNNQPQHF. The rearrangement joins TRBV6-5 to TRBJ1-5, with 8 bases identical to TRBD1. J gave up 3 bases and V 6 bases, and 4 bases lay outside the gene matches. The CDR3 sequence is 14 residues long. Germline V gene data show CDR1 as MNHEY and CDR2 as SVGAGI.

This clone has only one observation. The chain links TRBV9 to TRBJ2-5, with D possibly matching TRBD2 (5 bases). Germline lookup yields CDR1 SGDLS and CDR2 YYNGEE. V shed 4 bases and J shed 5 bases, with 18 bases lying between them. This CDR3 has 15 residues. The CDR3 DNA sequence: TGTGCCAGCAGCCCAGCCCCACGAGGGTACGAGACCCAGTACTTC. This gives the protein CASSPAPRGYETQYF.